This entry lists 3 T cell receptor beta chains sequenced from one sample in a study of human T cells and chemical hapten exposure. TCRdb processed the RACE reads anew with MiXCR; each CDR3 protein has one entry. The sample includes approximately 80,000 distinct CDR3 sequences, roughly 7.1% of them seen just once. Specified time point: patch test 1, 2 weeks after DPC sensitization. Treatment denoted: therapeutic diphenylcyclopropenone sensitization with weekly scalp DPC. Sequences were derived from whole blood, sampled in connection with sensitization to the hapten diphenylcyclopropenone (DPC). These receptor sequences come from a woman in her thirties with alopecia areata. Some clones in this sample may be carry-over from other donors' samples.

This clonotype has more than one count but fewer than ten. The CDR3 DNA reads TGCAGCGTGGCGGGACAGGGGGCCGGTGGCTACACCTTC. This codes for CSVAGQGAGGYTF. This chain uses TRBV29-1 with TRBJ1-2; 12 nucleotides line up with TRBD1. There are 13 residues in the CDR3. From germline, CDR1 is SQVTM and CDR2 ANQGSEA. The V segment lost 6 bases and the J segment 7 bases; nucleotides outside the gene matches: 6.

About this clonotype: This could be a read error, since a much larger clone is one nucleotide away. The gene calls are TRBV12-5 and TRBJ2-1, with 7 bases that match TRBD2. V gave up 6 bases and J gave up 7 bases; unmatched junction bases: 15. CDR3 size: 16 residues. Germline V gives CDR1 LGHNT, CDR2 FRNRAP. Here the CDR3 reads CASGPLGGSTSNEQFF. The CDR3 nucleotides are TGTGCTAGTGGCCCCCTGGGCGGGAGCACTTCGAATGAGCAGTTCTTC.

This clonotype appeared a few times. V and J are TRBV20-1 and TRBJ1-1; D not resolved. The CDR3 totals 13 residues. Germline V gene sequence: CDR1 DFQATT, CDR2 SNEGSKA (reference sequence). The germline V and J ends were trimmed by 3 bases and 6 bases, with 14 bases remaining between them. The CDR3, as DNA: TGCAGTGCTAGTCCGGTGGTGTTCGCTGAAGCTTTCTTT. It translates to CSASPVVFAEAFF.